This note documents a single T cell receptor (beta chain) sequence. This clonotype has ten or more counts. This receptor's antigen is unknown. No per-base quality is available; no much larger clone lies one base away. The data belong to a study of early T cells in non-severe SARS-CoV-2 infection (dated by TCRdb to 2020 to 2022). About the study as a whole: Because TCR sequencing relied on bulk RNA taken from unsorted whole blood, pairing of alpha and beta chains was not possible.

The research as a whole found: VDJdb matching was skewed toward anti-spike CD8 responses, so virus-specific expansions were likely underestimated and private and CD4 specificities were missed.

Set within a cohort of healthcare workers in London, UK, this nested case-control study involved weekly PCR testing of nasopharyngeal swabs along with blood sampling. Between 23 and 31 March 2020, the week of the UK lockdown, healthcare workers were enrolled and then followed up weekly for as long as 16 weeks. The CDR3 numbers 12 residues from cysteine through phenylalanine. The entry retains the CDR3 DNA only, 36 bases that are in frame from base 1. V lost 1 base and J lost 3 bases; the stretch between them is 3 bases long. The germline V gene encodes CDR1 SGHTA and CDR2 FQGNSA. The method behind the library was 5' RACE. Reads for this sample came from a NextSeq 500. In the TCR library protocol, unique molecular identifiers were attached to individual cDNA molecules to correct for PCR bias and sequencing error. Both TCR alpha and beta chains were sequenced, and tight co-correlation was observed between alpha and beta sequence abundances in each sample. As for the authors' bioinformatics: Decombinator V4 was used to perform V gene, J gene and CDR3 annotation of TCR sequences. TCRs were defined as expanded if a significant change between any two time points was detected under a Poisson model with p below 0.0001. TCR abundances were normalised to the total number of TCRs sequenced per sample and were expressed as counts per million. MAIT TCRs were defined by TRAV1-2 paired with TRAJ12, TRAJ20 or TRAJ33, and iNKT TCRs by TRAV10 paired with TRAJ18. VDJdb, accessed on 1 November 2021, was searched for TCRs annotated for CMV, EBV and SARS-CoV-2, and TCRs annotated for more than one antigen were excluded. TCRdb's own reprocessing of the public reads used fastp at Q25 and MiXCR and kept productive beta chains. Under each unique CDR3 protein, matching rows form one entry showing the most common genes and DNA. The V and J calls reflect TCRdb's pipeline rather than the authors' work. A total of more than 55,000 distinct CDR3 sequences appear in this sample, around 13% of them only once. Of the sample, about 4.7% falls within the top ten clones.

Sequencing input: whole blood. The sequence derives from an adult who was a healthcare worker with PCR-confirmed SARS-CoV-2 infection or an uninfected control (not recorded which). The rearranged chain carries TRBV7-2 and TRBJ1-1; there is no confident call for the D gene. Read as DNA, the sequence is TGTGCCAGCAGCTTAGAGTACACTGAAGCTTTCTTT. Translated, this gives CASSLEYTEAFF.